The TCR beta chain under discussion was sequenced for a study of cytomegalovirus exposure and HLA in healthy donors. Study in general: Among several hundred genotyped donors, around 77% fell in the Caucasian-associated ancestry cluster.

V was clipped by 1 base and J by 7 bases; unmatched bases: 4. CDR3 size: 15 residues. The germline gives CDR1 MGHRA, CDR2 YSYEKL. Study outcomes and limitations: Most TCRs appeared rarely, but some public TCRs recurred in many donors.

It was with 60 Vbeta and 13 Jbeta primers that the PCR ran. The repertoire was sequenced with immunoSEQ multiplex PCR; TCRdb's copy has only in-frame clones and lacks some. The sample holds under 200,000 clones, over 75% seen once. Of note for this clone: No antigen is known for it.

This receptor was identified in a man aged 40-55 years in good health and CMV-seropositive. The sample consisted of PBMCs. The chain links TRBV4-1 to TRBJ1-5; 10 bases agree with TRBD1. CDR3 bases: TGCGCCAGCAGCCAAGGACAGGGGGCCGAACAGCCCCAGCATTTT. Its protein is CASSQGQGAEQPQHF.